This TCR beta chain comes out of a study of neurological immune-mediated disorders. Study-wide findings and caveats: No clinical or MRI feature was associated with the multiple sclerosis repertoire cluster. The repertoires of 18 of 34 multiple sclerosis patients were placed by phylogenetic grouping in a single related-CDR3 cluster, which may be a signature.

This clonotype was picked up many times. The antigen remains undetermined. The germline V gene encodes CDR1 SQVTM and CDR2 ANQGSEA. The V and J ends lost 3 bases and 9 bases, in that order; junction bases with no gene match: 8. The CDR3 covers 13 residues. TCRdb re-called the 5' RACE reads with MiXCR, one entry per CDR3 protein. This table holds fewer than 85,000 distinct CDR3 sequences, roughly 4.8% found once. The specimen was PBMCs. The chain joins TRBV29-1 to TRBJ2-1; 7 positions agree with TRBD1. The TCR sequence derives from a woman aged 70 to 79 with multiple sclerosis. CDR3 region: CSVDPKGAAEQFF. In DNA, the CDR3 is TGCAGCGTTGACCCCAAGGGGGCGGCTGAGCAGTTCTTC.